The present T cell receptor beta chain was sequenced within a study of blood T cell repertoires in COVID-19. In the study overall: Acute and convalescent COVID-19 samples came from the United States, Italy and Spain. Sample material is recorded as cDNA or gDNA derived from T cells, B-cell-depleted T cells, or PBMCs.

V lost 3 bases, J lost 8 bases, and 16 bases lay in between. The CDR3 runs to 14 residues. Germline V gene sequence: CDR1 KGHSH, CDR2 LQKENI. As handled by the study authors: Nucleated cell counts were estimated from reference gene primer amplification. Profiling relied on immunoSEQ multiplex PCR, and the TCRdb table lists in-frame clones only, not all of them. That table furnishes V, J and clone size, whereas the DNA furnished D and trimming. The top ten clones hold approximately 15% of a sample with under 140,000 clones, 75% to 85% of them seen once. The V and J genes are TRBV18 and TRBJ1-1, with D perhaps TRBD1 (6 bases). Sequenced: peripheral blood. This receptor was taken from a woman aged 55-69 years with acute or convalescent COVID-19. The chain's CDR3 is CASSPGAPVLEAFF. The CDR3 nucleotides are TGTGCCAGCTCACCGGGGGCCCCGGTGTTAGAAGCTTTCTTT. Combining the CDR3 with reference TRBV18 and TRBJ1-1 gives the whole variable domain NAGVMQNPRHLVRRRGQEARLRCSPMKGHSHVYWYRQLPEEGLKFMVYLQKENIIDESGMPKERFSAEFPKEGPSILRIQQVVRGDSAAYFCASSPGAPVLEAFFGQGTRLTVV.